Below, one TCR beta chain is given with its context. Its cognate antigen is unknown. V shed 4 bases, J shed 4 bases, and the junction held 5 bases outside the gene matches. From germline, CDR1 is LGHNA and CDR2 YSLEER. The CDR3 spans 15 residues. Autologous stem cell transplantation was followed by relapse in every patient, and brentuximab vedotin exposure varied. The sample is drawn from a study of PD-1 blockade in classical Hodgkin lymphoma. Across the whole study: Patients had nivolumab dosed at 3 mg/kg, delivered intravenously every 2 weeks. The study's findings and limits: With CD4+ cells, TCR diversity rose significantly by C4D1, but not with CD8+ cells. Newly diagnosed and completely responding patients shared comparable baseline diversity.

Some clones are missing from TCRdb's copy, which holds only in-frame ones; the method was immunoSEQ multiplex PCR. The sample lists tens of thousands of clones, approximately 87% seen once, with roughly 22% in the top ten. The clonotype originates from a human donor with classical Hodgkin lymphoma. The J gene is TRBJ2-5, the V gene TRBV4-3; TRBD1 matches at 11 bases. The material was peripheral blood mononuclear cells (PBMCs), obtained before the second cycle of nivolumab. This CDR3 is CASSPGQGASETQYF. CDR3 sequence (DNA): TGCGCCAGCAGCCCAGGACAGGGGGCATCAGAGACCCAGTACTTC.